The 17 T cell receptor beta chains below come from one sample, sequenced in a study of cytomegalovirus exposure and HLA in healthy donors. The PCR employed 60 Vbeta primers together with 13 Jbeta primers. Profiling relied on immunoSEQ multiplex PCR, and the TCRdb table lists in-frame clones only, not all of them. The table lists some 71,000 clones, approximately 63% of them singletons. Sample: PBMCs. These receptors were obtained from a woman aged 45 to 65 in good health and CMV-seropositive.

DNA of the CDR3: TGCGCCAGCAGCCGCGACGGGGGGGGTTCTGTCTGGGAGACCCAGTACTTC. This sequence encodes CASSRDGGGSVWETQYF. The rearrangement uses TRBV5-1 and TRBJ2-5, with 8 bases lining up with TRBD2. The germline V gene has CDR1 SGHRS and CDR2 YFSETQ. With 4 bases clipped from V and 5 bases from J, the junction kept 16 bases outside the gene matches. CDR3 length: 17 amino acids. Full variable domain (missing parts from reference TRBV5-1 and TRBJ2-5): KAGVTQTPRYLIKTRGQQVTLSCSPISGHRSVSWYQQTPGQGLQFLFEYFSETQRNKGNFPGRFSGRQFSNSRSEMNVSTLELGDSALYLCASSRDGGGSVWETQYFGPGTRLLVL.

This clone was seen at least ten times. The chain recombines TRBV11-2 with TRBJ1-1; D gene unclear. The CDR3 length is 13 residues. V gave up 2 bases and J gave up 11 bases, with 15 bases separating them. Germline V gene lookup returns CDR1 SGHAT and CDR2 FQNNGV. The CDR3 sequence is CASSLSGSRGAFF. CDR3 sequence (DNA): TGTGCCAGCAGCTTAAGCGGTTCTCGTGGGGCTTTCTTT.

This clone appeared a few times. V is TRBV28 and J is TRBJ1-5; unclear D gene. Trimming left V 6 bases short and J 0 bases short, with 12 bases between. The CDR3 is 15 residues long. Germline CDR1 is MDHEN and CDR2 is SYDVKM. CDR3 sequence (DNA): TGTGCCAGCAGAAGGGAGCCTTATAGCAATCAGCCCCAGCATTTT. Its protein is CASRREPYSNQPQHF.

This clone was observed once. The chain recombines TRBV14 with TRBJ2-1; TRBD1 aligns across 10 bases. V trimming: 3 bases; J trimming: 4 bases; junction bases outside the gene matches: 6. The CDR3 contains 16 residues. The germline CDR1 and CDR2 sequences are SGHDN and FVKESK. Written as DNA, the CDR3 is TGTGCCAGCAGCCATCCGGGACAGGGGATATACAATGAGCAGTTCTTC. Translating gives CASSHPGQGIYNEQFF.

This chain links TRBV18 with TRBJ1-3, with 8 nucleotides matching TRBD1. Germline-derived CDR1 and CDR2 are KGHSH and LQKENI. This CDR3 has 15 residues. Losses at the gene ends were 8 bases for V and 2 bases for J; bases not matched to a gene: 8. The CDR3 here is CASAIQGVTGNTIYF. CDR3 bases: TGTGCCAGCGCGATACAGGGGGTAACTGGAAACACCATATATTTT.

This chain uses TRBV5-1 with TRBJ2-5, with 11 bases identical to TRBD1. Germline V lookup: CDR1 SGHRS, CDR2 YFSETQ. The V gene end was trimmed by 4 bases and the J gene end by 5 bases; junction bases not matched to a gene: 10. The CDR3 consists of 16 residues. CDR3 coding DNA: TGCGCCAGCAGCCCGGGACAGGGGGGAAAGGGCGAGACCCAGTACTTC. Its protein product is CASSPGQGGKGETQYF. Full variable domain (outside the CDR3, taken from reference TRBV5-1 and TRBJ2-5): KAGVTQTPRYLIKTRGQQVTLSCSPISGHRSVSWYQQTPGQGLQFLFEYFSETQRNKGNFPGRFSGRQFSNSRSEMNVSTLELGDSALYLCASSPGQGGKGETQYFGPGTRLLVL.

The chain links TRBV6-5 to TRBJ2-1; 9 bases agree with TRBD2. With V trimmed by 7 bases and J by 4 bases, 8 bases remained unmatched. The germline V gene has CDR1 MNHEY and CDR2 SVGAGI. This CDR3 is 15 amino acids long. DNA of the CDR3: TGTGCCAGCACCTTGACTAGCGGATCATACAATGAGCAGTTCTTC. This translates into CASTLTSGSYNEQFF.

This rearrangement joins TRBV27 to TRBJ1-2; a weak D match, TRBD1 (5 bases). Germline values: CDR1 MNHEY, CDR2 SMNVEV (reference sequence). V dropped 4 bases and J dropped 8 bases, with 23 bases sitting between them. The CDR3 runs to 16 residues. CDR3 sequence (DNA): TGTGCCAGCAGTTCCCTCTCCTTCAGGGTCGGGCGGGGCTACACCTTC. Encoded protein: CASSSLSFRVGRGYTF.

This rearrangement joins TRBV21-1 to TRBJ2-7; TRBD1, the D gene given by the table, was not confirmed from the DNA. TRBV21-1 is a known pseudogene. The CDR3 has 14 residues. This CDR3 is CASSKLAPAYEQYF. DNA of the CDR3: TGTGCCAGCAGCAAATTGGCCCCCGCCTACGAGCAGTACTTC.

This rearrangement joins TRBV7-8 to TRBJ2-3; TRBD2 matches at 10 bases. Per the germline V gene, CDR1 is SGHVS and CDR2 is FQNEAQ. Unmatched junction bases numbered 9, after V lost 4 bases and J lost 2 bases. This CDR3 has 17 residues. DNA for the CDR3: TGTGCCAGCAGCTCCGGACTACTAGCGGGGAACACAGATACGCAGTATTTT. Protein: CASSSGLLAGNTDTQYF.

This clone showed up just once. V and J are TRBV11-2 and TRBJ2-5, with D unclear. Trimming cost V 5 bases and J 9 bases, with 13 bases left between them. Germline V CDR1 and CDR2: SGHAT, FQNNGV. The CDR3 has 12 residues. CDR3 coding DNA: TGTGCCAGCAGCCCCTCCTCTTCTGCCCAGTACTTC. Residues: CASSPSSSAQYF.

This clone was seen only a few times. J is TRBJ1-5 and V is TRBV7-2; tentative D call: TRBD1 (5 bases). V dropped 2 bases and J dropped 2 bases, with 16 bases sitting between them. The germline gives CDR1 SGHTA, CDR2 FQGNSA. CDR3 length: 17 residues. The CDR3, as DNA: TGTGCCAGCAGCTTAATGATTTCAGGGATTGGCAATCAGCCCCAGCATTTT. This encodes CASSLMISGIGNQPQHF.

This clone was counted only a few times. This chain links TRBV6-1 with TRBJ2-2; D call uncertain. This CDR3 region has 12 residues. The germline gives CDR1 MNHNS, CDR2 SASEGT. Trimming removed 5 bases at V and 4 bases at J, with 5 bases between. CDR3 in amino acids: CASSFSTGELFF. CDR3 coding DNA: TGTGCCAGCAGTTTTAGCACCGGGGAGCTGTTTTTT.

This chain links TRBV7-2 with TRBJ2-7; 10 bases match TRBD2. This CDR3 is 18 amino acids long. Germline assignment: CDR1 SGHTA and CDR2 FQGNSA. After removal of 5 bases from V and 0 bases from J, the junction contained 13 bases not matched to a gene. The CDR3: CASSPGLAGVPSSYEQYF. CDR3 nucleotides: TGTGCCAGCAGCCCCGGGCTAGCGGGAGTCCCAAGCTCCTACGAGCAGTACTTC.

The chain employs TRBV9 and TRBJ2-3; 11 nucleotides agree with TRBD2. The V gene's germline CDR1 is SGDLS and CDR2 YYNGEE. Germline trimming cut 2 bases from V and 5 bases from J; bases unmatched to any gene: 7. The CDR3 contains 16 residues. CDR3 in amino acids: CASSVLAGGPEDTQYF. In DNA, the CDR3 is TGTGCCAGCAGCGTTTTAGCGGGAGGGCCGGAAGATACGCAGTATTTT.

This clone was seen a few times. The chain uses TRBV10-1 and TRBJ2-3, with TRBD1 as a possible D gene (6 bases). V lost 0 bases, J lost 4 bases, and 17 bases lay in between. Germline V gene lookup returns CDR1 WNHNN and CDR2 SYGVQD (reference sequence). The CDR3 has 17 amino acids. Here the CDR3 reads CASSESPGQWFADTQYF. CDR3 coding DNA: TGCGCCAGCAGTGAGTCGCCCGGACAGTGGTTCGCAGATACGCAGTATTTT.

This chain joins TRBV4-3 and TRBJ2-1, with 8 bases identical to TRBD2. Per germline, CDR1 LGHNA and CDR2 YSLEER. V gave up 4 bases and J gave up 0 bases; unmatched junction bases: 8. The CDR3 spans 17 residues. The CDR3 DNA reads as TGCGCCAGCAGCCCATTTAGCGGGGCCATCTCCTACAATGAGCAGTTCTTC. It specifies CASSPFSGAISYNEQFF.